Below, 21 T cell receptor beta chains from the same sample are listed, as sequenced in a study of beta chain features in type 1 diabetes. Findings and caveats of the study: When Type 1 diabetes patients were examined, their TCRB CDR3s proved moderately but significantly shorter in all four CD4+ subsets.

cDNA synthesis used the whole RNA isolate, giving expressed TCRB sequences. TCRdb's table, derived via immunoSEQ multiplex PCR, lists solely in-frame clones and lacks some. The sample lists 250,000 to 300,000 clones, roughly 24% occurring once. The antigens for these receptors are not known. The specimen was naive CD4+ T cells from blood. The receptors here all came from a woman in her twenties or thirties with type 1 diabetes.

The chain couples TRBV5-1 to TRBJ2-7, with 8 bases matching TRBD1. The V segment lost 5 bases and the J segment 3 bases; nucleotides outside the gene matches: 7. CDR1 is SGHRS and CDR2 is YFSETQ in the germline V gene. The CDR3 contains 14 residues. The CDR3 protein is CASSFRTGIYEQYF. The DNA of the CDR3 is TGCGCCAGCAGTTTTAGGACAGGGATCTACGAGCAGTACTTC.

This chain links TRBV7-9 with TRBJ2-1; D possibly corresponds to TRBD1 (6 bases). The CDR3 extends over 11 amino acids. In germline, CDR1 is SEHNR, CDR2 FQNEAQ (reference sequence). V was clipped by 5 bases and J by 15 bases, with 14 bases between them. The CDR3 spells CASSPGVGMFF. The CDR3 DNA sequence: TGTGCCAGCAGCCCAGGGGTCGGTATGTTCTTC.

This chain connects TRBV6-5 to TRBJ2-7; D might be TRBD1 (5 bases). Trimming shortened V by 10 bases and J by 1 base, and 14 bases separated the two germline ends. Germline CDR1 reads MNHEY; CDR2 reads SVGAGI. The CDR3 is made up of 13 amino acids. CDR3 loop: CATKRGPSYEQYF. CDR3 nucleotide sequence: TGTGCCACCAAAAGGGGTCCTTCCTACGAGCAGTACTTC.

The CDR3 sequence: CASSSRQEPYNEQFF. In nucleotides, the CDR3 is TGTGCCAGCAGCTCCCGACAGGAGCCCTACAATGAGCAGTTCTTC. This chain links TRBV11-2 with TRBJ2-1; perhaps TRBD1 as D (6 bases). The length of the CDR3 is 15 residues. Germline CDR1 SGHAT, CDR2 FQNNGV. Trimming removed 4 bases from V and 2 bases from J, with 12 bases in between.

A remark on this clone: Different DNA sequences within this sample yield the same CDR3. The chain is built from TRBV19 and TRBJ2-1, with unresolved D. This CDR3 has 12 residues. Germline assignment: CDR1 LNHDA and CDR2 SQIVND (reference sequence). V dropped 2 bases and J dropped 5 bases, with 4 bases sitting between them. CDR3 nucleotide sequence: TGTGCCAGTAGTATAAACAACAATGAGCAGTTCTTC. The encoded protein is CASSINNNEQFF.

This rearrangement joins TRBV7-9 to TRBJ2-2; D remains ambiguous. In germline, CDR1 is SEHNR, CDR2 FQNEAQ (reference sequence). The CDR3 extends over 16 amino acids. The V end was cut by 9 bases, the J end by 1 base, with 18 bases between. This CDR3 reads CASPLKRAENTGELFF. In DNA, the CDR3 is TGTGCCAGTCCCCTCAAACGAGCTGAGAACACCGGGGAGCTGTTTTTT.

V and J are TRBV19 and TRBJ1-4, with 7 bases aligning to TRBD1. The germline gives CDR1 LNHDA, CDR2 SQIVND (reference sequence). This CDR3 region has 13 residues. J lost 4 bases, V lost 5 bases, and 1 base had no gene match. The CDR3 region has the DNA TGTGCCAGTAGTGGGGACAGTAATGAAAAACTGTTTTTT. It translates to CASSGDSNEKLFF. Full variable domain (remainder filled in from reference TRBV19 and TRBJ1-4): DGGITQSPKYLFRKEGQNVTLSCEQNLNHDAMYWYRQDPGQGLRLIYYSQIVNDFQKGDIAEGYSVSREKKESFPLTVTSAQKNPTAFYLCASSGDSNEKLFFGSGTQLSVL.

In its sample, this clone was seen a few times. J is TRBJ2-7 and V is TRBV18, with 9 bases matching TRBD1. Per the germline V gene, CDR1 is KGHSH and CDR2 is LQKENI. The CDR3 extends over 14 amino acids. V was clipped by 3 bases and J by 3 bases; unmatched bases: 3. CDR3 sequence: CASSPRTGVYEQYF. In nucleotides, the CDR3 is TGTGCCAGCTCACCTAGGACAGGGGTCTACGAGCAGTACTTC.

This clone occurred a few times. This sample includes further DNA sequences coding for the same CDR3. This sequence joins TRBV18 and TRBJ2-5, with D possibly TRBD1 on 5 matching bases. Germline V lookup: CDR1 KGHSH, CDR2 LQKENI. With 3 bases removed from V and 2 bases from J, the gap between germline ends came to 7 bases. CDR3 length: 13 amino acids. The CDR3 is CASSPGQQETQYF. The CDR3 DNA reads as TGTGCCAGCTCACCGGGGCAGCAAGAGACCCAGTACTTC.

This clone was counted only a few times. This chain links TRBV15 with TRBJ1-1; 9 bases map to TRBD1. The junction had 10 bases not matched to a gene; V was cut back by 5 bases and J by 3 bases. The CDR3 is made up of 16 amino acids. Germline values: CDR1 LNHNV, CDR2 YYDKDF (reference sequence). CDR3 residues: CATSPPQGARYTEAFF. The CDR3 nucleotides are TGTGCCACCAGCCCGCCACAGGGGGCGAGGTACACTGAAGCTTTCTTT.

CDR3 in amino acids: CAWSVAGGPKLRTQYF. The CDR3, as DNA: TGTGCCTGGTCCGTGGCAGGGGGCCCTAAGTTGCGTACGCAGTATTTT. The chain employs TRBV30 and TRBJ2-3; 8 positions agree with TRBD1. The germline V gene has CDR1 GTSNPN and CDR2 SVGIG (reference sequence). The junction had 18 bases not matched to a gene; V was cut back by 5 bases and J by 8 bases. There are 16 residues in the CDR3.

The J gene is TRBJ2-5, the V gene TRBV29-1, with D uncertain. Trimming removed 3 bases at V and 5 bases at J, with 4 bases between. CDR1 and CDR2 (germline): SQVTM, ANQGSEA. The CDR3 is made up of 10 amino acids. CDR3: CSVERETQYF. For the CDR3, the DNA is TGCAGCGTTGAGAGGGAGACCCAGTACTTC. Supplemented by reference TRBV29-1 and TRBJ2-5, the full variable domain reads SAVISQKPSRDICQRGTSLTIQCQVDSQVTMMFWYRQQPGQSLTLIATANQGSEATYESGFVIDKFPISRPNLTFSTLTVSNMSPEDSSIYLCSVERETQYFGPGTRLLVL.

The sample holds a few counts of this clone. The genes are TRBV5-1 and TRBJ1-1; 7 nucleotides agree with TRBD1. Per the germline V gene, CDR1 is SGHRS and CDR2 is YFSETQ. CDR3 length: 18 residues. The V gene end was trimmed by 4 bases and the J gene end by 0 bases; junction bases not matched to a gene: 15. CDR3: CASSPRTGAFLMNTEAFF. The CDR3 DNA sequence: TGCGCCAGCAGCCCCCGGACAGGAGCTTTCCTCATGAACACTGAAGCTTTCTTT.

This clone showed up just a few times. The chain employs TRBV19 and TRBJ2-1; TRBD2 aligns across 7 bases. The CDR3 loop spans 16 amino acids. V was pared by 4 bases and J by 0 bases, with 6 bases of the junction left unmatched. Germline values: CDR1 LNHDA, CDR2 SQIVND (reference sequence). CDR3 residues: CASSRTSAISYNEQFF. The CDR3 DNA reads TGTGCCAGTAGTAGAACTAGCGCCATCTCCTACAATGAGCAGTTCTTC.

This clone was counted between two and nine times. The V call is TRBV27, the J call TRBJ2-7, with 11 bases that match TRBD1. Germline V gives CDR1 MNHEY, CDR2 SMNVEV (reference sequence). This CDR3 has 16 amino acids. V shed 5 bases, J shed 5 bases, and the junction held 11 bases outside the gene matches. DNA of the CDR3: TGTGCCAGCAGTCCAGAGTCTTGGACAGGGGGCCACGAGCAGTACTTC. The encoded protein is CASSPESWTGGHEQYF.

The CDR3 DNA reads TGTGCCTGGCAAACGGGGTCTGGGGCCAACGTCCTGACTTTC. This codes for CAWQTGSGANVLTF. This chain joins TRBV30 and TRBJ2-6; D is perhaps TRBD2 (5 bases). The CDR3 extends over 14 amino acids. Germline V CDR1 and CDR2: GTSNPN, SVGIG (reference sequence). V shed 5 bases and J shed 1 base, with 9 bases lying between them.

The V and J genes are TRBV7-2 and TRBJ1-5; D is unresolved. This CDR3 has 15 amino acids. Germline CDR1 is SGHTA and CDR2 is FQGNSA. The ends were cut back, 1 base at V and 8 bases at J, with 15 bases in the middle. CDR3 loop: CASSLGVRGIEPQHF. CDR3 coding DNA: TGTGCCAGCAGCTTAGGGGTCCGGGGAATTGAGCCCCAGCATTTT.

This clone was seen more than once but under ten times. The chain recombines TRBV2 with TRBJ2-5; D might be TRBD2 (6 bases). Trimming removed 6 bases at V and 3 bases at J, with 11 bases between. Germline lookup yields CDR1 SNHLY and CDR2 FYNNEI. This CDR3 has 13 residues. Written as DNA, the CDR3 is TGTGCCAGCAGGGACTCGGGGGAAGAGACCCAGTACTTC. Protein product: CASRDSGEETQYF.

The chain has TRBV28 and TRBJ2-6; no firm D call. The CDR3 is 16 residues long. The V end was cut by 1 base, the J end by 0 bases, with 7 bases between. Germline assignment: CDR1 MDHEN and CDR2 SYDVKM. CDR3 protein: CASSLSKSSGANVLTF. CDR3 nucleotides: TGTGCCAGCAGTTTATCCAAGAGCTCTGGGGCCAACGTCCTGACTTTC.

The chain recombines TRBV7-2 with TRBJ2-5; TRBD1 matches 7 bases. Unmatched junction bases numbered 6, after V lost 4 bases and J lost 4 bases. The CDR3 is 14 residues long. Per the germline V gene, CDR1 is SGHTA and CDR2 is FQGNSA. CDR3 amino acids: CASSYSTGSETQYF. CDR3 DNA sequence: TGTGCCAGCAGCTATTCGACAGGGTCAGAGACCCAGTACTTC.

This clone has more than one count but fewer than ten. The chain carries TRBV6-6 and TRBJ2-5; tentative D call: TRBD2 (5 bases). In germline, CDR1 is MNHNY, CDR2 SVGAGI (reference sequence). This CDR3 has 16 amino acids. Trimming removed 6 bases from V and 5 bases from J, with 22 bases in between. The CDR3, as DNA: TGTGCCAGCAGGACTTTGATTGAGGGCACGTCGGAGACCCAGTACTTC. Translated, it gives CASRTLIEGTSETQYF.